This entry describes one T cell receptor beta chain. Its antigen remains unidentified. There are 18 residues in the CDR3. The V segment lost 3 bases and the J segment 3 bases; nucleotides outside the gene matches: 13. The germline gives CDR1 LNHDA, CDR2 SQIVND (reference sequence). This record comes from a study of T cell responses to AZD1222 COVID-19 vaccine. Study conclusions and caveats: The number of AZD1222 recipients seropositive at baseline was only 6 or 7. Repertoires were collected only later (after the peak T cell response had occurred). When two AZD1222 doses had been given, Spike-specific TCR breadth and depth rose.

The data were produced by immunoSEQ multiplex PCR, yet TCRdb's version contains in-frame clones alone and is incomplete. The top ten clones hold 4% to 5.5% of a sample with roughly 80,000 clones, roughly 88% of them seen once. The material was peripheral blood, obtained on day 0 of MenACWY control vaccination. The V call is TRBV19, the J call TRBJ1-5; TRBD1 aligns across 8 bases. The TCR sequence derives from an adult in good health. The DNA for the CDR3 is TGTGCCAGTAGTATTAAAGTGGGGACAGGCACCCTCAATCAGCCCCAGCATTTT. Protein product: CASSIKVGTGTLNQPQHF.